This T cell receptor (beta chain) was sequenced for a study of cytomegalovirus exposure and HLA in healthy donors. Study information: Clustering assigned 81% of the approximately 390 genotyped donors to the Caucasian-associated ancestry cluster. Whole-study results and caveats: According to a later analysis, most TCR beta chains associated with CMV appeared HLA-restricted. TCR association rates varied by HLA locus in a later analysis, with DRB1 highest and HLA-C lowest.

As regards this clone: Its cognate antigen is unknown.

Germline-derived CDR1 and CDR2 are MNHEY and SVGAGI. This CDR3 spans 13 amino acids. Trimming removed 7 bases from V and 8 bases from J; junction bases left unmatched: 10. Regarding donors, all were healthy bone marrow donors. The PCR employed 60 Vbeta primers together with 13 Jbeta primers. The data were produced by immunoSEQ multiplex PCR, yet TCRdb's version contains in-frame clones alone and is incomplete. This sample has 120,000 to 150,000 clones, with roughly 80% found just once. The rearrangement uses TRBV6-5 and TRBJ1-1, with 7 nucleotides matching TRBD1. The sequence was collected from a woman in her thirties or forties in good health and CMV-seropositive. The sample comprised PBMCs. The CDR3 region has the DNA TGTGCCAGCAACAAGGGGGCACTCGAAGAAGCTTTCTTT. Protein product: CASNKGALEEAFF.